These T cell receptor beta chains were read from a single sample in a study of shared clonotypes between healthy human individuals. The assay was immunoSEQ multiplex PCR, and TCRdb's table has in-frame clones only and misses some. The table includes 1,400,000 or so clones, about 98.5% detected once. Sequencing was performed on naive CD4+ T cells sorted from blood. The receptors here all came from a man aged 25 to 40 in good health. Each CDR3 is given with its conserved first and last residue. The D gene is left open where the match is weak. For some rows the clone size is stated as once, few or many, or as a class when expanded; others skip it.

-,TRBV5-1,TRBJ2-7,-,CASSTDRSYSYEQYF,TGCGCCAGCAGCACCGACAGGTCCTACTCCTACGAGCAGTACTTC
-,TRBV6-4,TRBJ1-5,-,CASRLVGDQPQHF,TGTGCCAGCAGACTCGTGGGCGATCAGCCCCAGCATTTT
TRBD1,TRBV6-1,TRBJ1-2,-,CAKPLGQAAYGYTF,TGTGCCAAACCTTTAGGACAGGCAGCCTATGGCTACACCTTC
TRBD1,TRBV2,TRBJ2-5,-,CASSQGARETQYF,TGTGCCAGCTCTCAGGGGGCCCGTGAGACCCAGTACTTC
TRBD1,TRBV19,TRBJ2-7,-,CASSTSGQGLLLNEQYF,TGTGCCAGTAGTACGTCCGGACAGGGGCTATTATTGAACGAGCAGTACTTC
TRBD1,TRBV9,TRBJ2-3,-,CASSPPRQGRGTDTQYF,TGTGCCAGCAGCCCCCCCCGACAGGGCAGAGGCACAGATACGCAGTATTTT
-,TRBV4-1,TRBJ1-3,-,CASSQERRRSGNTIYF,TGCGCCAGCAGCCAAGAACGTCGGAGGTCTGGAAACACCATATATTTT
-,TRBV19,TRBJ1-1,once,CASSIVAGMNTEAFF,TGTGCCAGTAGTATAGTGGCAGGTATGAACACTGAAGCTTTCTTT
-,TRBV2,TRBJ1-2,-,CASRSGAVRTYGYTF,TGTGCCAGCAGGTCCGGGGCCGTCAGGACTTATGGCTACACCTTC
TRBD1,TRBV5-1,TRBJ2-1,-,CASSLQGAGNEQFF,TGCGCCAGCAGCTTACAGGGGGCGGGTAATGAGCAGTTCTTC
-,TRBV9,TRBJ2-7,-,CASSGSGARLYF,TGTGCCAGCAGTGGCTCGGGGGCCCGCCTGTACTTC
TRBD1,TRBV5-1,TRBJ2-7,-,CASSLIGTGDDEQYF,TGCGCCAGCAGCTTGATCGGGACAGGGGACGACGAGCAGTACTTC
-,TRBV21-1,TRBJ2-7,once,CASSNKSSWGRTYEQYF,TGTGCCAGCAGCAATAAGTCGTCGTGGGGTCGGACCTACGAGCAGTACTTC
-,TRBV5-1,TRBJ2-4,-,CASSLVRAQDIQYF,TGCGCCAGCAGCTTGGTGCGGGCGCAGGACATTCAGTACTTC
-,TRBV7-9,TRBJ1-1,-,CASSLVGGLAAEAFF,TGTGCCAGCAGCCTAGTAGGGGGGCTTGCGGCTGAAGCTTTCTTT
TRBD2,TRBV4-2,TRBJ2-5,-,CASSRLAGLPQETQYF,TGTGCCAGCAGCCGACTAGCGGGCCTCCCCCAAGAGACCCAGTACTTC
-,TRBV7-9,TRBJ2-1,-,CASSLSGSRWDEQFF,TGTGCCAGCAGCTTAAGTGGGAGCAGGTGGGATGAGCAGTTCTTC
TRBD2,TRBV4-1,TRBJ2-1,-,CASSLRLAWNEQFF,TGCGCCAGCAGCCTTCGACTAGCCTGGAATGAGCAGTTCTTC
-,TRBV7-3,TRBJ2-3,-,CASSLRLEGDTQYF,TGTGCCAGCAGCTTACGGCTAGAGGGAGATACGCAGTATTTT
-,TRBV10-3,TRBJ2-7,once,CAISEASLQNSYEQYF,TGTGCCATCAGTGAGGCGTCTTTGCAGAACTCCTACGAGCAGTACTTC
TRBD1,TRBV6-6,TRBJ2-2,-,CASSYQGQGPGELFF,TGTGCCAGCAGTTACCAGGGACAGGGCCCCGGGGAGCTGTTTTTT
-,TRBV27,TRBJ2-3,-,CASSLHIGTQYF,TGTGCCAGCAGTTTACACATTGGTACGCAGTATTTT
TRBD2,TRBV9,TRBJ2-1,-,CASSRLAENNEQFF,TGTGCCAGCAGCAGACTAGCGGAAAACAATGAGCAGTTCTTC
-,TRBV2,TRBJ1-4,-,CASRDDSESLFF,TGTGCCAGCAGGGACGACAGTGAATCACTGTTTTTT
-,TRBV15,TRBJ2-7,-,CATSRGVGLNDEQYF,TGTGCCACCAGTCGAGGGGTGGGTCTCAACGACGAGCAGTACTTC
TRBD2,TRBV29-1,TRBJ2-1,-,CSVGLARKYNEQFF,TGCAGCGTCGGACTAGCGAGAAAATACAATGAGCAGTTCTTC
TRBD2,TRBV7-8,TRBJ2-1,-,CASSSWSGIDVNEQFF,TGTGCCAGCAGCTCATGGAGCGGGATCGATGTCAATGAGCAGTTCTTC
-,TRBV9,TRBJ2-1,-,CASSVVGGVPYNEQFF,TGTGCCAGCAGCGTAGTCGGGGGAGTACCCTACAATGAGCAGTTCTTC
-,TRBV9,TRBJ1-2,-,CASSTRDGTYGYTF,TGTGCCAGCAGCACCCGGGACGGTACATATGGCTACACCTTC
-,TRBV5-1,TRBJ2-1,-,CASRLGNSYNEQFF,TGCGCCAGCAGATTGGGGAACTCCTACAATGAGCAGTTCTTC
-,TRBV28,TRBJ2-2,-,CASSLLGRLGTGELFF,TGTGCCAGCAGTTTATTGGGGAGGTTGGGCACCGGGGAGCTGTTTTTT
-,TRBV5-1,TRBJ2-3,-,CASSLAWDTQYF,TGCGCCAGCAGCTTGGCTTGGGATACGCAGTATTTT
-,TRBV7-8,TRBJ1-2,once,CASSLDSNYGYTF,TGTGCCAGCAGCTTGGACAGTAACTATGGCTACACCTTC
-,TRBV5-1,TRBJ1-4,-,CASSPGLAHGATNEKLFF,TGCGCCAGCAGCCCCGGCTTGGCACACGGCGCAACTAATGAAAAACTGTTTTTT
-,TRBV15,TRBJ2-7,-,CATSRNSAHEQYF,TGTGCCACCAGCCGGAATTCGGCCCACGAGCAGTACTTC
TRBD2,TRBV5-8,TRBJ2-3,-,CASSRLAGGDTQYF,TGTGCCAGCAGCAGATTAGCGGGAGGAGATACGCAGTATTTT
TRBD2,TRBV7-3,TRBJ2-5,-,CASSLTSGSGETQYF,TGTGCCAGCAGCTTAACTAGCGGGAGCGGTGAGACCCAGTACTTC
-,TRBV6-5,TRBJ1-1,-,CASSYFADLNTEAFF,TGTGCCAGCAGTTACTTCGCAGATCTGAACACTGAAGCTTTCTTT
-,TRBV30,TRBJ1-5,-,CAWSPQSNQPQHF,TGTGCCTGGAGTCCGCAGAGCAATCAGCCCCAGCATTTT
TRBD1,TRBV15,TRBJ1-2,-,CATSRAGQGGYTF,TGTGCCACCAGCAGAGCGGGACAGGGGGGCTACACCTTC
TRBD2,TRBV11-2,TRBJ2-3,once,CASSVTSGMLTDTQYF,TGTGCCAGCAGCGTGACTAGCGGAATGCTCACAGATACGCAGTATTTT
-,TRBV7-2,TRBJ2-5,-,CASSLGPRETQYF,TGTGCCAGCAGCTTAGGCCCGCGGGAGACCCAGTACTTC
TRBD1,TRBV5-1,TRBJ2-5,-,CASSLTGGVIGETQYF,TGCGCCAGCAGCTTGACAGGGGGAGTCATTGGGGAGACCCAGTACTTC
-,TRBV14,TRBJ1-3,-,CASSQDGYSGNTIYF,TGTGCCAGCAGCCAAGACGGCTACTCTGGAAACACCATATATTTT
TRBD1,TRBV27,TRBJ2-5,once,CASSQGALETQYF,TGTGCCAGCAGTCAGGGGGCTCTTGAGACCCAGTACTTC
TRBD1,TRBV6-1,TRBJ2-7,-,CASSEGQGFYEQYF,TGTGCCAGCAGTGAGGGACAGGGATTCTACGAGCAGTACTTC